Below, 26 T cell receptor beta chains from the same sample are listed, as sequenced in a study of OX40 agonist ivuxolimab in advanced cancers. Clones were sequenced by immunoSEQ multiplex PCR, and TCRdb holds only the in-frame ones, with some missing. Of approximately 71,000 clones in the sample, about four fifths are singletons; the top ten hold roughly 0.85%. The specimen comprised CD4+ or CD8+ T cells sorted from blood, sampled in a trial of the OX40 agonist ivuxolimab. These receptors originate from an adult with an advanced solid tumor such as melanoma, head and neck, liver or kidney cancer.

The V and J genes are TRBV7-3 and TRBJ1-2; D is unclear. Trimming cost V 4 bases and J 8 bases, with 20 bases left between them. In germline, CDR1 is SGHTA, CDR2 FQGTGA. CDR3 length equals 15 residues. The CDR3 bases are TGTGCCAGCAGCTCCGGGGAGGGCAGTGTGGAGGGCTACACCTTC. Its protein product is CASSSGEGSVEGYTF.

The chain combines TRBV5-1 with TRBJ2-1; perhaps TRBD2 as D (6 bases). The CDR3 has 15 amino acids. Germline V lookup: CDR1 SGHRS, CDR2 YFSETQ. Trimming pared 3 bases from V and 8 bases from J, leaving 18 bases between. The CDR3 loop reads CASSYSPGDSHEQFF. CDR3 in DNA: TGCGCCAGCAGCTATTCCCCGGGAGATAGTCATGAGCAGTTCTTC.

V and J are TRBV7-2 and TRBJ1-3, with 7 bases lining up with TRBD1. The CDR3 length is 16 residues. J gave up 2 bases and V 1 base, and 5 bases lay outside the gene matches. From germline, CDR1 is SGHTA and CDR2 FQGNSA. As DNA, the CDR3 is TGTGCCAGCAGCTTAGAGACAGGGTCCGCTGGAAACACCATATATTTT. Translated: CASSLETGSAGNTIYF.

The table lists this clone with a count of one. CDR3 nucleotides: TGCGCCAGCAGCTTGCAAGGCAGGGTGACCTACAATGAGCAGTTCTTC. Its translation is CASSLQGRVTYNEQFF. The chain employs TRBV5-1 and TRBJ2-1; possibly TRBD1 for D (5 bases). Trimming removed 1 base from V and 2 bases from J, with 13 bases in between. The CDR3 covers 16 residues. Germline CDR1 is SGHRS and CDR2 is YFSETQ. Filled out from reference TRBV5-1 and TRBJ2-1, the complete variable domain reads KAGVTQTPRYLIKTRGQQVTLSCSPISGHRSVSWYQQTPGQGLQFLFEYFSETQRNKGNFPGRFSGRQFSNSRSEMNVSTLELGDSALYLCASSLQGRVTYNEQFFGPGTRLTVL.

J is TRBJ1-5 and V is TRBV7-2; D call uncertain. V lost 0 bases and J 3 bases, leaving 12 bases between the germline ends. The germline V gene has CDR1 SGHTA and CDR2 FQGNSA. The CDR3 runs 16 residues. The CDR3 reads CASSLALSSTNQPQHF. The CDR3 region has the DNA TGTGCCAGCAGCTTAGCGTTAAGCAGCACCAATCAGCCCCAGCATTTT.

The V call is TRBV6-4, the J call TRBJ1-1; TRBD1 might be the D (6 bases). CDR3 size: 14 residues. From germline, CDR1 is MRHNA and CDR2 SNTAGT. V lost 4 bases to trimming and J lost 10 bases, with 19 bases between them. The CDR3 is CASSANPGQNAAFF. The DNA for the CDR3 is TGTGCCAGCAGTGCGAACCCGGGACAAAATGCAGCTTTCTTT.

Only a few counts were recorded for this clone. In DNA form, the CDR3 reads TGTGCCAGCGACAGGACGGGAAACTATGGCTACACCTTC. Its protein product is CASDRTGNYGYTF. This sequence joins TRBV28 and TRBJ1-2, with a tentative D call TRBD1 (6 bases). CDR1 is MDHEN, CDR2 SYDVKM, per germline. This CDR3 has 13 amino acids. V lost 8 bases, J lost 2 bases, and 12 bases lay in between.

The CDR3 nucleotides are TGTGCCAGCACCTTCCGGGACAGGGTACACTCTGGGGCCAACGTCCTGACTTTC. Amino acids: CASTFRDRVHSGANVLTF. V and J are TRBV27 and TRBJ2-6, with TRBD1 matching over 9 bases. This CDR3 comprises 18 residues. CDR1 MNHEY and CDR2 SMNVEV come from the germline V gene (reference sequence). With V trimmed by 7 bases and J by 0 bases, 10 bases remained unmatched.

The chain carries TRBV5-4 and TRBJ1-4; D uncertain. The length of the CDR3 is 15 residues. Germline loops: CDR1 SGHNT, CDR2 YYREEE (reference sequence). Trimming pared 3 bases from V and 4 bases from J, leaving 13 bases between. Here the CDR3 reads CASSSNLQRNEKLFF. The CDR3 coding sequence is TGTGCCAGCAGCTCGAACCTACAGCGTAATGAAAAACTGTTTTTT.

The V gene is TRBV7-6, the J gene TRBJ1-5, with D tentatively TRBD1 (6 bases). In germline, CDR1 is SGHVS, CDR2 FNYEAQ. This CDR3 region has 18 residues. V was cut by 1 base and J by 0 bases, with 16 bases left in between. This CDR3 reads CASSLVGGDVSSNQPQHF. The DNA of the CDR3 is TGTGCCAGCAGCTTAGTAGGGGGGGATGTGAGTAGCAATCAGCCCCAGCATTTT.

V gene TRBV18 combines with J gene TRBJ2-2, with TRBD2 matching 10 bases. Trimming at V came to 2 bases and at J to 4 bases, leaving 4 bases not matched to a gene. CDR1 is KGHSH and CDR2 is LQKENI in the germline V gene. CDR3 length: 16 residues. CDR3 DNA sequence: TGTGCCAGCTCACCAAGTCTAGCGGGAGTCACCGGGGAGCTGTTTTTT. Its protein product is CASSPSLAGVTGELFF.

The rearrangement links TRBV14 to TRBJ1-1; D is ambiguous. Trimming removed 3 bases at V and 7 bases at J, with 6 bases between. The germline CDR1 and CDR2 sequences are SGHDN and FVKESK. There are 11 residues in the CDR3. Here the CDR3 DNA reads TGTGCCAGCAGCCAGGCCTTTGAAGCTTTCTTT. The encoded protein is CASSQAFEAFF.

This rearrangement joins TRBV29-1 to TRBJ2-1, with D possibly TRBD1 on 6 matching bases. The CDR3 totals 11 residues. Germline CDR1 and CDR2: SQVTM and ANQGSEA. Deletions cut 7 bases from V and 6 bases from J, with 10 bases between. This CDR3 reads CSGGRGNEQFF. The CDR3 bases are TGCAGCGGCGGCAGGGGCAATGAGCAGTTCTTC.

The chain couples TRBV14 to TRBJ2-7; tentatively, D is TRBD2 (7 bases). The germline V gene has CDR1 SGHDN and CDR2 FVKESK. Trimming shortened V by 6 bases and J by 8 bases, and 14 bases separated the two germline ends. The CDR3 has 12 residues. CDR3 bases: TGTGCCAGCAGTCGAGGGGGGGGACAGCAGTACTTC. It encodes CASSRGGGQQYF.

This sequence joins TRBV2 and TRBJ1-1; D is unclear. CDR1 is SNHLY and CDR2 is FYNNEI in the germline V gene. Trimming removed 3 bases at V and 1 base at J, with 6 bases between. The CDR3 is 13 amino acids. The DNA of the CDR3 is TGTGCCAGCAGTGACAAATCGAACACTGAAGCTTTCTTT. It is translated as CASSDKSNTEAFF.

This clone was seen once. This rearrangement joins TRBV19 to TRBJ2-5, with 9 bases aligning to TRBD1. The tail of the sequence fits TRBJ2-7 better, so the J call may be wrong. Per the germline V gene, CDR1 is LNHDA and CDR2 is SQIVND (reference sequence). CDR3 size: 15 residues. The CDR3 spells CASSYGDRADYEQYF. The CDR3 DNA is TGTGCCAGTAGTTACGGGGACAGGGCCGACTACGAGCAGTACTTC.

This rearrangement joins TRBV7-2 to TRBJ1-6; D is unclear. Germline V gene lookup returns CDR1 SGHTA and CDR2 FQGNSA. Trimming cost V 1 base and J 1 base, with 5 bases left between them. CDR3 size: 15 residues. In DNA, the CDR3 is TGTGCCAGCAGCTTAGGGGGATCCTATAATTCACCCCTCCACTTT. Its translation: CASSLGGSYNSPLHF.

The CDR3 DNA reads as TGTGCCAGCTCACCCCGGGGGATGGACGGCTACACCTTC. As protein: CASSPRGMDGYTF. V gene TRBV18 combines with J gene TRBJ1-2; tentative D call: TRBD1 (5 bases). V lost 3 bases and J 8 bases, leaving 13 bases between the germline ends. The CDR3 loop spans 13 amino acids. Germline-derived CDR1 and CDR2 are KGHSH and LQKENI.

This chain joins TRBV6-5 and TRBJ2-7; D possibly uses TRBD1 or TRBD2 (5 bases each). This CDR3 comprises 14 residues. CDR1 is MNHEY and CDR2 is SVGAGI in the germline V gene. V was clipped by 0 bases and J by 4 bases, with 10 bases between them. The CDR3 loop is CASSYSRGRYEQYF. CDR3 bases: TGTGCCAGCAGTTACTCGAGGGGTAGATACGAGCAGTACTTC.

The chain employs TRBV4-1 and TRBJ2-7, with D tentatively TRBD1 (5 bases). Germline loops: CDR1 MGHRA, CDR2 YSYEKL. The CDR3 consists of 14 residues. The ends were cut back, 4 bases at V and 3 bases at J, with 13 bases in the middle. The CDR3 nucleotides are TGCGCCAGCAGCCGTAGGCAGGACAACTACGAGCAGTACTTC. Translation: CASSRRQDNYEQYF.

This clone was seen just once. The gene calls are TRBV27 and TRBJ2-7; 7 nucleotides line up with TRBD1. V shed 5 bases and J 4 bases; nucleotides not matched to a gene: 11. The germline V gene has CDR1 MNHEY and CDR2 SMNVEV (reference sequence). The CDR3 has 15 amino acids. CDR3 bases: TGTGCCAGCAGTACCCGCGACAGGGTAGGGTACGAGCAGTACTTC. This translates into CASSTRDRVGYEQYF.

CDR3 sequence: CASSFRGESRGETQYF. Written as DNA, the CDR3 is TGCGCCAGCAGCTTCCGCGGGGAGTCGAGAGGGGAGACCCAGTACTTC. This chain joins TRBV5-1 and TRBJ2-5, with D perhaps TRBD2 (6 bases). CDR1 and CDR2 from the germline V gene are SGHRS and YFSETQ. V lost 2 bases and J lost 5, with 19 bases in between. This CDR3 is built from 16 residues.

This clone was observed a few times. The rearrangement uses TRBV29-1 and TRBJ1-6; D is unresolved. Germline V CDR1 and CDR2: SQVTM, ANQGSEA. V lost 4 bases and J 4 bases, leaving 8 bases between the germline ends. The CDR3 totals 13 residues. CDR3 in DNA: TGCAGCGTTGCTTTGGATTATAATTCACCCCTCCACTTT. The encoded protein is CSVALDYNSPLHF.

The chain joins TRBV5-1 to TRBJ1-3; no definite D call. CDR1 and CDR2 from the germline V gene are SGHRS and YFSETQ. V was trimmed by 4 bases and J by 0 bases, leaving 5 bases between them. CDR3 length equals 13 residues. CDR3 loop: CASSPDSGNTIYF. CDR3 in DNA: TGCGCCAGCAGCCCGGACTCTGGAAACACCATATATTTT.

The V and J genes are TRBV11-3 and TRBJ2-1, with 10 bases identical to TRBD1. This CDR3 region has 17 residues. The J segment lost 4 bases and the V segment lost 5 bases, leaving 11 bases of the junction unmatched. The germline CDR1 and CDR2 sequences are SGHNT and YENEEA. The CDR3 DNA reads as TGTGCCAGCAGCGGTCGACGCGGACAGGGGGAATACAATGAGCAGTTCTTC. Its translation: CASSGRRGQGEYNEQFF.

This chain links TRBV30 with TRBJ2-5; D is possibly TRBD1 (7 bases). The CDR3 spans 15 residues. V was shortened by 3 bases and J by 2 bases, with 16 bases between the two germline ends. CDR1 GTSNPN and CDR2 SVGIG come from the germline V gene (reference sequence). CDR3 residues: CAWRKGGQIQETQYF. CDR3 in DNA: TGTGCCTGGAGGAAGGGGGGACAGATACAAGAGACCCAGTACTTC.